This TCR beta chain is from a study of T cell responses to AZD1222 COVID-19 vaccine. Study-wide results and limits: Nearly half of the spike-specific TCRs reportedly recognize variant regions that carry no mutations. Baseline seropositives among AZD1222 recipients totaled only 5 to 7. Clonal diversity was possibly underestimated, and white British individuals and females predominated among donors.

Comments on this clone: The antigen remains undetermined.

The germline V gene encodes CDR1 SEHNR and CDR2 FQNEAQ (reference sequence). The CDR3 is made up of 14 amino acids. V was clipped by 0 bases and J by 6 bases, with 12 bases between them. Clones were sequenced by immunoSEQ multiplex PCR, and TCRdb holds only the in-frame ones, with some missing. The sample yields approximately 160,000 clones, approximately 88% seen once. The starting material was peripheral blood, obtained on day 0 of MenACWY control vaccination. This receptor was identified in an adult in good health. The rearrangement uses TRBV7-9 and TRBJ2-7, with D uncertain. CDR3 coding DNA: TGTGCCAGCAGCTTAGCCCCCCGAGGTGTCGAGCAGTACTTC. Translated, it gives CASSLAPRGVEQYF.